The rows below give T cell receptor beta chains drawn from one sample of a study of blood T cells in healthy people across ages. TCRdb redid the calling of the 5' RACE reads with MiXCR, one entry per CDR3 protein. The table records 600,000 to 1,000,000 distinct CDR3 sequences, 25% of them present only once. These data are also associated with another study on T cells of mothers and their children.

Sequencing used blood. The receptors were sampled from a boy between 10 and 17 years old in good health. CDR3s include the opening cysteine and the closing phenylalanine or tryptophan. A D gene is named only where the DNA matches it firmly.

CASSYSGQGASGNQPQHF	TRBV6-2/TRBV6-3	TRBD1	18
CATSRGTNEQFF	TRBV15	-	12
CASSYYLAAETQYF	TRBV6-6	-	14
CSARSAGGFEETQYF	TRBV20-1	TRBD1	15
CATSMGRSYEQYF	TRBV15	-	13
CASSQQGATYEQYF	TRBV14	TRBD1	14
CATSRGQPNYGYTF	TRBV15	-	14
CASSRTSNTGELFF	TRBV3-1	-	14
CSTYTGATLNGYTF	TRBV29-1	-	14
CASSVRQYEQFF	TRBV14	-	12
CASSLLGGGYNEQFF	TRBV11-3	TRBD2	15
CAISEQVPNTEAFF	TRBV10-3	-	14
CASSVTQGPGGYTF	TRBV2	-	14
CASSLPVQGYQETQYF	TRBV7-9	-	16
CASSDFEGLGHYEKYF	TRBV7-2	TRBD2	16
CSATTANYGYTF	TRBV20-1	-	12
CATSDPTGGSYDEQFF	TRBV24-1	TRBD1	16
CASNEAGARYNEQFF	TRBV6-1	TRBD2	15
CASTSVLAVDGNEQFF	TRBV6-2/TRBV6-3	TRBD2	16
CASSLSPGSHEQFF	TRBV5-1	-	14
CSVIVYLTSSGANVLTF	TRBV29-1	-	17
CASSLGQQLWGNTIYF	TRBV7-9	-	16
CAVRQHEQFF	TRBV21-1	-	10
CASSSTPSNQPQHF	TRBV7-2	-	14
CASSPQGNNVQETQYF	TRBV7-2	-	16
CSVDTGLARNEQFF	TRBV29-1	TRBD2	14
CASRGTGVPEAFF	TRBV6-2/TRBV6-3	TRBD1	13
CASSQPGQGYYEQCF	TRBV4-1	TRBD1	15
CASSWLGVPNTEAFF	TRBV7-2	-	15
CASSYSRQAGRMYEQYF	TRBV6-2/TRBV6-3	-	17
CASSQFGELGTEAFF	TRBV7-6	-	15
CASSRTGVGDTQYF	TRBV7-2	TRBD1	14
CASSLVTDVNYGYTF	TRBV7-2	-	15
CASSLVNRGQGENTEAFF	TRBV7-8	TRBD1	18
CSARVGSPLHF	TRBV20-1	-	11
CSVLEGEKLFF	TRBV29-1	-	11
CASSAGQGALGEQFF	TRBV5-1	TRBD1	15
CSVTGIGNEQFF	TRBV29-1	-	12
CASSFGSGRVNEQFF	TRBV28	TRBD2	15
CASSRGLHGETQHF	TRBV7-6	-	14
CASSLARTADTQYF	TRBV3-1	-	14
CSASTAFSYEQYF	TRBV20-1	-	13
CASSKQGDLAKNIQYF	TRBV6-2/TRBV6-3	TRBD1	16
CASNNGQGAGTDTQYF	TRBV3-1	TRBD1	16